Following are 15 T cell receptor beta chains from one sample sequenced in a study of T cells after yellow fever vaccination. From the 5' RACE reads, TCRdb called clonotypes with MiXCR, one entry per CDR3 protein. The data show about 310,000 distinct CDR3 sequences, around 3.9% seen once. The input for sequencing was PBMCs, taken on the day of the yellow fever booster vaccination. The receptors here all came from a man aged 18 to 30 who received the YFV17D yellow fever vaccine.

The CDR3 loop is CASSYWGTSGGQETQYF. For the CDR3, the DNA is TGTGCCAGCAGTTACTGGGGGACTAGCGGGGGGCAAGAGACCCAGTACTTC. The chain recombines TRBV6-2 or TRBV6-3 with TRBJ2-5; 15 nucleotides agree with TRBD2. The germline V gene has CDR1 MNHEY and CDR2 SVGEGT. J was trimmed by 2 bases and V by 1 base; bases with no gene match: 2. This CDR3 contains 17 residues.

DNA for the CDR3: TGCGCCAGCAGCCAAGTACAAGCGGGGGGCGGCACTGCTCAAGAGACCCAGTACTTC. Encoded protein: CASSQVQAGGGTAQETQYF. The genes are TRBV4-1 and TRBJ2-5; 9 positions agree with TRBD2. This CDR3 is built from 19 residues. Germline trimming cut 1 base from V and 2 bases from J; bases unmatched to any gene: 14. CDR1 MGHRA and CDR2 YSYEKL come from the germline V gene.

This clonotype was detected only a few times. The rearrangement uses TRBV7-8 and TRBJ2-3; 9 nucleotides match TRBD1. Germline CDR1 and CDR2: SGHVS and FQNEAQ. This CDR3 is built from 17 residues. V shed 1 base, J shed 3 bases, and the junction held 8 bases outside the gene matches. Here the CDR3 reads CASSLVGTGRRTDTQYF. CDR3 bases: TGTGCCAGCAGCTTAGTCGGGACAGGGAGGAGAACAGATACGCAGTATTTT.

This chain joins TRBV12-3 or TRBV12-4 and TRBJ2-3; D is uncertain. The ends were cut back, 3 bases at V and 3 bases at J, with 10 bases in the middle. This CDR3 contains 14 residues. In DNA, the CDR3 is TGTGCCAGCAGTTTCATGGGTGTTACAGATACGCAGTATTTT. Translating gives CASSFMGVTDTQYF.

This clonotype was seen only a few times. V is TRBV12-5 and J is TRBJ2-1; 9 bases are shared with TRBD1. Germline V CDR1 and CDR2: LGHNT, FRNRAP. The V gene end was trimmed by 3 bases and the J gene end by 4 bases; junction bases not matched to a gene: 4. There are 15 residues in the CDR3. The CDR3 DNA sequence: TGTGCTAGTGGTTTTGGACAGGGGCGGTACAATGAGCAGTTCTTC. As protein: CASGFGQGRYNEQFF.

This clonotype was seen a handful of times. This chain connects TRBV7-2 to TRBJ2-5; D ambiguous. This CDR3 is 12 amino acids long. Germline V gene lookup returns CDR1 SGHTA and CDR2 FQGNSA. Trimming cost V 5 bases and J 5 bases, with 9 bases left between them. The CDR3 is CASSLKIETQYF. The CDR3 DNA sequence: TGTGCCAGCAGCCTGAAGATTGAGACCCAGTACTTC. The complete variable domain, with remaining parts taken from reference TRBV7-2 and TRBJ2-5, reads GAGVSQSPSNKVTEKGKDVELRCDPISGHTALYWYRQSLGQGLEFLIYFQGNSAPDKSGLPSDRFSAERTGGSVSTLTIQRTQQEDSAVYLCASSLKIETQYFGPGTRLLVL.

CDR3 residues: CASSQEPLAAEQYV. CDR3 DNA: TGCGCCAGCAGCCAAGAGCCCCTAGCGGCCGAGCAGTACGTC. The chain joins TRBV4-1 to TRBJ2-7, with TRBD2 matching 7 bases. The CDR3 extends over 14 amino acids. After removal of 0 bases from V and 6 bases from J, the junction contained 5 bases not matched to a gene. The V gene's germline CDR1 is MGHRA and CDR2 YSYEKL.

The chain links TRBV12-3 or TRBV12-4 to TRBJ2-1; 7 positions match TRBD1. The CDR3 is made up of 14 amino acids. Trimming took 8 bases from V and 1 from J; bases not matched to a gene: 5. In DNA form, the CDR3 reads TGTGCCAGCGGCTCAGGGGGTTCCTACAATGAGCAGTTCTTC. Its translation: CASGSGGSYNEQFF.

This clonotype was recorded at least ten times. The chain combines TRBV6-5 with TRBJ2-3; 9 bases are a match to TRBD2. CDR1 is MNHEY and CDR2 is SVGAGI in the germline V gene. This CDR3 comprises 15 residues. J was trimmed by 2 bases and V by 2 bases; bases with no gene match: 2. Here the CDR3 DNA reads TGTGCCAGCAGTTACCTAGCGGGGACCACAGATACGCAGTATTTT. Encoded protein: CASSYLAGTTDTQYF.

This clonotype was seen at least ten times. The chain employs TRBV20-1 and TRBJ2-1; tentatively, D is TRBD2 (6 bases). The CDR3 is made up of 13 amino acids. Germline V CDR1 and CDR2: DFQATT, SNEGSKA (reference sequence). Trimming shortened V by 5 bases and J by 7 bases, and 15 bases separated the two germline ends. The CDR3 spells CSAGAGRFNEQFF. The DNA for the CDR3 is TGCAGTGCTGGCGCGGGGAGGTTTAATGAGCAGTTCTTC.

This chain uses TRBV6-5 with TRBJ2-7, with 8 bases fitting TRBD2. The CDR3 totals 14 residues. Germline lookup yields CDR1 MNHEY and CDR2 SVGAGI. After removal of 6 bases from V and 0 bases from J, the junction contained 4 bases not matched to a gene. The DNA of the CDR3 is TGTGCCAGCAGCTCTAGCGGGCTCTCCTACGAGCAGTACTTC. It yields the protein CASSSSGLSYEQYF.

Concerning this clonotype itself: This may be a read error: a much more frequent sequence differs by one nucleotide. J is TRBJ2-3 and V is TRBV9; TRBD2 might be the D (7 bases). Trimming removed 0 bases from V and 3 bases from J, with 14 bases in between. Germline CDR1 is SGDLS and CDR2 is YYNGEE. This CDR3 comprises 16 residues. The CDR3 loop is CASSVAEGGDTDTQYF. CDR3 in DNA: TGTGCCAGCAGCGTAGCTGAGGGGGGGGATACAGATACGCAGTATTTT. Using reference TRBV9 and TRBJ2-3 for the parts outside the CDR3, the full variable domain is DSGVTQTPKHLITATGQRVTLRCSPRSGDLSVYWYQQSLDQGLQFLIQYYNGEERAKGNILERFSAQQFPDLHSELNLSSLELGDSALYFCASSVAEGGDTDTQYFGPGTRLTVL.

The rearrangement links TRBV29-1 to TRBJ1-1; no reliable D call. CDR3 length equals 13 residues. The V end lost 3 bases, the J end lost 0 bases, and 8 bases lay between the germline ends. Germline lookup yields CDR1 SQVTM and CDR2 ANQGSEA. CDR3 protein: CSVDLEVNTEAFF. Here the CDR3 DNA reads TGCAGCGTTGACTTGGAGGTGAACACTGAAGCTTTCTTT.

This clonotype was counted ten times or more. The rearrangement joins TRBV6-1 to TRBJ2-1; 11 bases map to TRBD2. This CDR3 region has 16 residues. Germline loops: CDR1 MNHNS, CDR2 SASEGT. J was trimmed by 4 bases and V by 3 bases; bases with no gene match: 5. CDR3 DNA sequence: TGTGCCAGCAGTGAGAATAGCGGGGGGGAGTACAATGAGCAGTTCTTC. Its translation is CASSENSGGEYNEQFF.

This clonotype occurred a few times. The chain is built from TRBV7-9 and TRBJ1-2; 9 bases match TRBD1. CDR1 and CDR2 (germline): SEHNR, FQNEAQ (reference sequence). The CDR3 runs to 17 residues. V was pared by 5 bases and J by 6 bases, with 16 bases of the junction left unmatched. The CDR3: CASSPEPTGQGKDGYTF. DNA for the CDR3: TGTGCCAGCAGCCCAGAACCGACGGGACAGGGTAAAGATGGCTACACCTTC.